The rows below give T cell receptor beta chains drawn from one sample of a study of CD8+ T cells in alopecia areata. Produced via immunoSEQ multiplex PCR; TCRdb's table is partial and in-frame only. The data show tens of thousands of clones, with roughly 60% seen just once and about 15% held by the top ten. Specimen: CD8+ T cells sorted from blood, collected at week 0. The receptors come from a human donor with alopecia areata. Both conserved end residues are part of each CDR3. A D gene is named only where the DNA matches it firmly. Clone size is not always given. Where it is, it says once, few, many or a class for expanded clones.

V gene	J gene	clone size	D gene	CDR3 protein	CDR3 DNA
TRBV5-1	TRBJ2-2	few	.	CASSLGQQNTGELFF	TGCGCCAGCAGCTTGGGACAGCAGAACACCGGGGAGCTGTTTTTT
TRBV9	TRBJ2-1	once	.	CASSVGVGEQFF	TGTGCCAGCAGCGTAGGGGTCGGTGAGCAGTTCTTC
TRBV6-5	TRBJ2-5	.	.	CASTPRFQETQYF	TGTGCCAGCACTCCCCGCTTCCAAGAGACCCAGTACTTC
TRBV30	TRBJ1-1	few	.	CAWSAGVQFTEAFF	TGTGCCTGGAGTGCAGGCGTGCAATTCACTGAAGCTTTCTTT
TRBV7-3	TRBJ2-5	.	.	CASSTTEGRETQYF	TGTGCCAGCAGTACTACGGAGGGCCGGGAGACCCAGTACTTC
TRBV13	TRBJ1-5	once	.	CASSLMGAGQPQHF	TGTGCCAGCAGCTTAATGGGGGCGGGTCAGCCCCAGCATTTT
TRBV30	TRBJ2-3	.	TRBD2	CAWSEGLAASTDTQYF	TGTGCCTGGAGTGAAGGACTAGCGGCTAGCACAGATACGCAGTATTTT
TRBV27	TRBJ2-1	.	TRBD2	CASSFTSGSNEQFF	TGTGCCAGCAGTTTTACTAGCGGGAGTAATGAGCAGTTCTTC
TRBV5-1	TRBJ1-1	.	.	CASSLGTNTEAFF	TGCGCCAGCAGCTTAGGGACGAACACTGAAGCTTTCTTT
TRBV13	TRBJ2-7	.	.	CASSLEGEQYF	TGTGCCAGCAGCTTAGAGGGCGAGCAGTACTTC
TRBV5-6	TRBJ1-1	.	.	CASSPVRYTEAFF	TGTGCCAGCAGCCCTGTGAGGTACACTGAAGCTTTCTTT
TRBV28	TRBJ2-7	.	TRBD1	CASSQQGVEQYF	TGTGCCAGCAGTCAACAGGGGGTCGAGCAGTACTTC
TRBV6-5	TRBJ2-7	.	TRBD1	CASSYGGTGDEQYF	TGTGCCAGCAGTTACGGGGGGACAGGGGACGAGCAGTACTTC
TRBV9	TRBJ1-1	.	.	CASSPYPTGLGTEAFF	TGTGCCAGCAGCCCTTACCCGACAGGTCTCGGCACTGAAGCTTTCTTT
TRBV10-3	TRBJ2-4	.	.	CAISETGQAKNIQYF	TGTGCCATCAGTGAAACCGGGCAAGCCAAAAACATTCAGTACTTC
TRBV2	TRBJ2-6	.	.	CASMGYLPTGANVLTF	TGTGCCAGCATGGGATATTTACCAACTGGGGCCAACGTCCTGACTTTC